What follows are 29 T cell receptor beta chains derived from one specimen sequenced in a study of blood T cells in healthy people across ages. The second PCR ran about 6 to 11 cycles with a sample-barcoded 5' primer and J-beta primers. TCRdb analysed the 5' RACE reads with MiXCR anew, one entry per CDR3 protein. The sample yields 1,500,000 or so distinct CDR3 sequences, around 55% seen once. Sequenced material: blood. The receptor set was obtained from a young man in good health.

This clonotype was seen a handful of times. This chain uses TRBV29-1 with TRBJ2-7; maybe TRBD2 (6 bases). The V gene's germline CDR1 is SQVTM and CDR2 ANQGSEA. Trimming took off 5 bases at V and 9 bases at J, with 17 bases between the two ends. CDR3 length equals 12 residues. CDR3 region: CSVQLDYSGQYF. The CDR3 DNA reads as TGCAGCGTTCAACTGGACTATTCTGGGCAGTACTTC.

J is TRBJ2-2 and V is TRBV11-2, with D uncertain. V was pared by 0 bases and J by 7 bases, with 9 bases between. This CDR3 region has 14 residues. Looked up from germline, CDR1 is SGHAT and CDR2 is FQNNGV. In DNA, the CDR3 is TGTGCCAGCAGCTTAGACACGAGCTTCGGGGAGCTGTTTTTT. As protein: CASSLDTSFGELFF.

The CDR3 nucleotides read TGTGCCAAATTACCGGGACAGGGTGTTACGGCTCAGCCCCAGCATTTT. It is translated as CAKLPGQGVTAQPQHF. This chain joins TRBV10-3 and TRBJ1-5, with 9 bases aligning to TRBD1. The CDR3 length is 16 residues. The germline gives CDR1 ENHRY, CDR2 SYGVKD. After removal of 10 bases from V and 6 bases from J, the junction contained 16 bases not matched to a gene.

The chain carries TRBV20-1 and TRBJ2-4; D remains unclear. The J call could be wrong; TRBJ2-5 is a better fit for the DNA end. This CDR3 region has 14 residues. The germline V gene has CDR1 DFQATT and CDR2 SNEGSKA (reference sequence). The CDR3: CSAREIRDTGTQYF. CDR3 sequence (DNA): TGCAGTGCTAGAGAGATCAGAGATACGGGGACCCAGTACTTC.

For this clonotype: This may come from a read error, since a much larger clone is one base off. The chain joins TRBV15 to TRBJ2-7, with TRBD2 matching 10 bases. Unmatched junction bases numbered 6, after V lost 2 bases and J lost 5 bases. CDR3 length equals 15 residues. CDR1 is LNHNV and CDR2 is YYDKDF in the germline V gene (reference sequence). The CDR3 DNA is TGTGCCACCAGCAGATCTGCTAGCGGGAGTGACGAGCAGTACTTC. The encoded protein is CATSRSASGSDEQYF.

The genes are TRBV6-5 and TRBJ2-5; TRBD2 matches at 13 bases. V dropped 6 bases and J dropped 3; count of bases not matched to a gene: 22. The CDR3 has 21 amino acids. Germline values: CDR1 MNHEY, CDR2 SVGAGI. CDR3: CASSYPKIRTSGGLLEETQYF. In DNA form, the CDR3 reads TGTGCCAGCAGCTACCCAAAGATCCGGACTAGCGGGGGCCTGTTAGAAGAGACCCAGTACTTC.

This chain connects TRBV13 to TRBJ2-7; 8 positions agree with TRBD2. CDR3 size: 14 residues. Trimming took 7 bases from V and 2 from J; bases not matched to a gene: 7. Germline V CDR1 and CDR2: PRHDT, FYEKMQ (reference sequence). The CDR3 is CASNVGGAPYEQYF. CDR3 bases: TGTGCCAGCAATGTCGGGGGGGCCCCCTACGAGCAGTACTTC.

This clonotype was counted only a few times. This chain joins TRBV20-1 and TRBJ2-4; 7 bases map to TRBD1. The J call could be wrong; TRBJ2-7 is a better fit for the DNA end. This CDR3 contains 13 residues. Looked up from germline, CDR1 is DFQATT and CDR2 is SNEGSKA (reference sequence). CDR3 sequence: CSARDRTGYEQYF. The CDR3, as DNA: TGCAGTGCTAGGGATAGGACAGGTTACGAGCAGTACTTC.

The chain has TRBV7-9 and TRBJ2-5; D remains ambiguous. The end of the DNA is better explained by TRBJ2-7, so the J call may be wrong. Per the germline V gene, CDR1 is SEHNR and CDR2 is FQNEAQ (reference sequence). This CDR3 is 14 amino acids long. As DNA, the CDR3 is TGTGCCAGCAGCTCCCGTCGGACCCTCGACGAGCAGTACTTC. Protein product: CASSSRRTLDEQYF.

This rearrangement joins TRBV5-6 to TRBJ1-2; D ambiguous. The germline gives CDR1 SGHDT, CDR2 YYEEEE. This CDR3 spans 16 amino acids. Deletions cut 5 bases from V and 2 bases from J, with 19 bases between. The CDR3 DNA follows: TGTGCCAGCAGTTCGAACGCGCAAAAAGGGAACTATGGCTACACCTTC. Protein product: CASSSNAQKGNYGYTF.

The chain is built from TRBV6-2 or TRBV6-3 and TRBJ2-5, with 7 bases matching TRBD1. V lost 4 bases, J lost 5 bases, and 13 bases stayed unmatched. The CDR3 is 16 residues long. The germline V gene has CDR1 MNHEY and CDR2 SVGEGT. The chain's CDR3 is CASSSTGTAILETQYF. In nucleotides, the CDR3 is TGTGCCAGCAGTTCCACCGGGACAGCTATACTTGAGACCCAGTACTTC.

The V call is TRBV28, the J call TRBJ2-1; no definite D call. In germline, CDR1 is MDHEN, CDR2 SYDVKM. The CDR3 covers 13 residues. Trimming removed 5 bases from V and 4 bases from J, with 9 bases in between. The CDR3 DNA follows: TGTGCCAGCAGTGCCGCCACTTACAATGAGCAGTTCTTC. Residues: CASSAATYNEQFF.

The J gene is TRBJ2-2, the V gene TRBV7-9; D is unclear. The CDR3 covers 13 residues. Per the germline V gene, CDR1 is SEHNR and CDR2 is FQNEAQ (reference sequence). Trimming cost V 5 bases and J 6 bases, with 10 bases left between them. CDR3: CASSVRLPGELFF. CDR3 coding DNA: TGTGCCAGCAGCGTGAGGTTACCCGGGGAGCTGTTTTTT.

The V gene is TRBV7-9, the J gene TRBJ2-1, with D unresolved. The CDR3 is made up of 15 amino acids. CDR1 is SEHNR and CDR2 is FQNEAQ in the germline V gene (reference sequence). V lost 0 bases, J lost 4 bases, and 10 bases lay in between. The CDR3 DNA is TGTGCCAGCAGCTTAGCGGAGCACGCTTACAATGAGCAGTTCTTC. This sequence encodes CASSLAEHAYNEQFF.

The J gene is TRBJ2-3, the V gene TRBV5-1; D is uncertain. This CDR3 contains 15 residues. The V gene's germline CDR1 is SGHRS and CDR2 YFSETQ. V was shortened by 0 bases and J by 0 bases, with 8 bases between the two germline ends. The CDR3 DNA reads as TGCGCCAGCAGCTTGGTCTCTACCAGCACAGATACGCAGTATTTT. Amino acids: CASSLVSTSTDTQYF.

V is TRBV27 and J is TRBJ2-3; tentatively, D is TRBD1 or TRBD2 (5 bases each). The V gene's germline CDR1 is MNHEY and CDR2 SMNVEV (reference sequence). The CDR3 contains 17 residues. V was clipped by 2 bases and J by 6 bases, with 21 bases between them. The chain's CDR3 is CASSLGFLGPRLDTQYF. In DNA form, the CDR3 reads TGTGCCAGCAGTTTAGGGTTTTTGGGACCCCGCTTGGATACGCAGTATTTT.

The V call is TRBV27, the J call TRBJ1-2, with D tentatively TRBD1 (5 bases). There are 16 residues in the CDR3. The germline V gene encodes CDR1 MNHEY and CDR2 SMNVEV (reference sequence). Trimming shortened V by 4 bases and J by 8 bases, and 23 bases separated the two germline ends. CDR3 sequence: CASSSHEGKGIEGYTF. Here the CDR3 DNA reads TGTGCCAGCAGTTCTCATGAGGGGAAAGGGATTGAAGGCTACACCTTC.

V usage is TRBV15 and J usage is TRBJ1-4; no reliable D call. Germline assignment: CDR1 LNHNV and CDR2 YYDKDF (reference sequence). There are 15 residues in the CDR3. V gave up 2 bases and J gave up 4 bases, with 11 bases separating them. The DNA of the CDR3 is TGTGCCACCAGCAGACTAGTTGGGGATAATGAAAAACTGTTTTTT. This codes for CATSRLVGDNEKLFF.

This clonotype was recorded a few times. This chain links TRBV5-1 with TRBJ1-1, with D possibly matching TRBD1 (5 bases). This CDR3 region has 12 residues. From germline, CDR1 is SGHRS and CDR2 YFSETQ. Trimming pared 4 bases from V and 8 bases from J, leaving 12 bases between. CDR3 coding DNA: TGCGCCAGCAGCCTGACAGATGCCGAAGCTTTCTTT. As protein: CASSLTDAEAFF.

The table lists this clonotype with a few counts. The V and J genes are TRBV28 and TRBJ1-2; D gene unclear. The CDR3 covers 15 residues. Germline CDR1 MDHEN, CDR2 SYDVKM. Trimming cost V 5 bases and J 5 bases, with 18 bases left between them. For the CDR3, the DNA is TGTGCCAGCAGTACTAAAACCAGCTGGTGGTATGGCTACACCTTC. It translates to CASSTKTSWWYGYTF.

V gene TRBV3-1 combines with J gene TRBJ1-6, with D hard to call. Trimming removed 3 bases at V and 7 bases at J, with 10 bases between. Germline CDR1 LGHDT, CDR2 YNNKEL (reference sequence). The CDR3 spans 14 residues. This CDR3 reads CASSQRPKNSPLHF. In DNA form, the CDR3 reads TGTGCCAGCAGCCAGCGACCGAAGAATTCACCCCTCCACTTT.

This chain links TRBV3-1 with TRBJ2-5, with 10 positions matching TRBD2. The end of the DNA fits TRBJ2-7 better, so the J call may be wrong. Germline V gene lookup returns CDR1 LGHDT and CDR2 YNNKEL (reference sequence). This CDR3 spans 14 amino acids. In nucleotides, the CDR3 is TGTGCCAGCAGCCAACTAGCGGGGGTCGGCGAGCAGTACTTC. This sequence encodes CASSQLAGVGEQYF.

The chain joins TRBV21-1 to TRBJ2-5; TRBD2, the D gene given by the table, was not confirmed from the DNA. TRBV21-1 is shown as a pseudogene. The CDR3 runs 16 residues. The CDR3 DNA follows: TGTGCCAGCAGCAAAGGGCAGCTAGCGGGACAAGAGACCCAGTACTTC. Amino acids: CASSKGQLAGQETQYF.

This chain links TRBV21-1 with TRBJ1-5; the D call of TRBD1 is as the table states it, not checked on the DNA. TRBV21-1 is deemed a pseudogene. The CDR3 totals 15 residues. The CDR3 sequence is CASPSERTGKQPQHF. In DNA form, the CDR3 reads TGTGCCAGCCCTTCCGAACGAACAGGGAAACAGCCCCAGCATTTT.

The chain has TRBV7-2 and TRBJ1-5, with unresolved D. Germline V gives CDR1 SGHTA, CDR2 FQGNSA. V gave up 2 bases and J gave up 2 bases, with 16 bases separating them. The CDR3 has 17 residues. The CDR3: CASSLMHILSGNQPQHF. In DNA, the CDR3 is TGTGCCAGCAGCTTAATGCACATTTTGTCCGGCAATCAGCCCCAGCATTTT.

V is TRBV4-3 and J is TRBJ2-5; D gene uncertain. The CDR3 is 14 amino acids. Trimming cost V 0 bases and J 4 bases, with 9 bases left between them. Germline values: CDR1 LGHNA, CDR2 YSLEER. The CDR3 loop reads CASSQEWVGETQYF. The CDR3 nucleotides are TGCGCCAGCAGCCAAGAATGGGTTGGAGAGACCCAGTACTTC.

The genes are TRBV7-9 and TRBJ2-7, with no clear D. Germline-derived CDR1 and CDR2 are SEHNR and FQNEAQ (reference sequence). Deletions cut 0 bases from V and 9 bases from J, with 12 bases between. The CDR3 loop spans 13 amino acids. The chain's CDR3 is CASSLASQVAQYF. In DNA form, the CDR3 reads TGTGCCAGCAGCTTAGCGAGTCAAGTGGCGCAGTACTTC.

This chain joins TRBV12-3 or TRBV12-4 and TRBJ2-1; TRBD2 matches at 13 bases. Trimming removed 10 bases from V and 8 bases from J; junction bases left unmatched: 8. The CDR3 sequence is 14 residues long. The CDR3 sequence: CATGTSGVSDEQFF. The CDR3 DNA sequence: TGTGCCACCGGGACTAGCGGGGTGTCGGATGAGCAGTTCTTC.

This chain uses TRBV25-1 with TRBJ2-4; TRBD1 aligns across 8 bases. The assigned J gene may be wrong: the sequence end matches TRBJ2-5 better. The CDR3 contains 16 residues. Per the germline V gene, CDR1 is MGHDK and CDR2 is SYGVNS. The CDR3 DNA reads TGTGCCAGCAGTGGGACCTTATCAGGGGGCGGAAAGACCCAGTACTTC. It specifies CASSGTLSGGGKTQYF.